This TCR beta chain was obtained from a study of control samples from healthy donors and cancer patients. V shed 1 base and J shed 6 bases, with 10 bases lying between them. This CDR3 has 13 amino acids. Using immunoSEQ multiplex PCR, the repertoire was profiled, and TCRdb retains in-frame clones only, with some absent. The table shows tens of thousands of clones, with roughly 84% occurring only once. The sequence was obtained from a woman aged 45-65 years in good health. The chain recombines TRBV12-3 or TRBV12-4 with TRBJ2-7, with D perhaps assigned TRBD1 or TRBD2 (5 bases each). Material for sequencing was blood. DNA of the CDR3: TGTGCCAGCAGTTTAGGGTACGGGACCGAGCAGTACTTC. Translation gives CASSLGYGTEQYF.